This T cell receptor beta chain was found in a study of shared clonotypes between healthy human individuals. Over several immunoSEQ plates, each subset's genomic DNA was distributed in even portions. The assay was immunoSEQ multiplex PCR, and TCRdb's table has in-frame clones only and misses some. Of approximately 2.4 million clones detected, about 94% appear once; the ten largest clones hold 0.1% to 0.15%. CDR1 is SQVTM, CDR2 ANQGSEA, per germline. The CDR3 consists of 13 residues. After removal of 6 bases from V and 10 bases from J, the junction contained 8 bases not matched to a gene. A few counts support this clone. Its matching antigen is unknown. Notes on the study in general: Expectations were that clonotype sharing among donors would be affected by sequencing depth. Among the subsets, naive ones generally showed larger estimated richness than memory ones. Against clonotypes common to all four donors, non-shared ones had lower generation probabilities.

V gene TRBV29-1 combines with J gene TRBJ1-6; TRBD1 matches at 8 bases. Material for sequencing was naive CD4+ T cells sorted from blood. The subset denotes: CD45RA+ positively selected. The clonotype was recovered from a man between 18 and 35 years old in good health. CDR3 region: CSVSDRGSSPLHF. CDR3 in DNA: TGCAGCGTCTCCGACAGGGGCTCCTCACCCCTCCACTTT.